A selection of T cell receptor beta chains follows, all from one sample in a study of T cells in tuberculosis. TCRdb's copy holds only in-frame clones and misses some; the assay was immunoSEQ multiplex PCR. The sample has 25,000 to 35,000 clones; around 92% are singletons. Sample: PBMCs, taken at tuberculosis diagnosis. Source of these receptors: an adult with tuberculosis. Some clones in this sample may be carry-over from other donors' samples. Each CDR3 is given with its conserved first and last residue. The D gene is left open where the match is weak. Only some rows state a clone size, as once, few, many or a class for expanded clones.

V gene	D gene	clone size	J gene	CDR3 protein	CDR3 DNA
TRBV6-1	TRBD1	NA	TRBJ1-1	CASSGRDRVTEAFF	TGTGCCAGCAGTGGCCGGGACAGGGTCACTGAAGCTTTCTTT
TRBV4-1	NA	NA	TRBJ1-4	CASSQRTSPREKLFF	TGCGCCAGCAGCCAGCGGACTTCGCCTCGAGAAAAACTGTTTTTT
TRBV19	NA	NA	TRBJ1-5	CASSHVRGLIWRPQHF	TGTGCCAGTAGTCATGTACGCGGTCTCATTTGGAGGCCCCAGCATTTT
TRBV19	TRBD1	NA	TRBJ1-2	CASSMGDRHGYTF	TGTGCCAGTAGTATGGGGGACAGGCATGGCTACACCTTC
TRBV9	NA	once	TRBJ1-2	CASTSSNYGYTF	TGTGCCAGCACTTCCTCTAACTATGGCTACACCTTC
TRBV18	NA	NA	TRBJ2-7	CASSRTGLDYEQYF	TGTGCCAGCTCACGAACGGGTCTAGACTACGAGCAGTACTTC
TRBV19	TRBD1	NA	TRBJ1-5	CASSIQTGGPNQPQHF	TGTGCCAGTAGTATACAGACAGGGGGCCCCAATCAGCCCCAGCATTTT
TRBV7-9	NA	NA	TRBJ1-1	CASTLEEVMNTEAFF	TGTGCCAGCACCCTCGAGGAGGTCATGAACACTGAAGCTTTCTTT
TRBV7-8	NA	NA	TRBJ1-2	CASSPRMWGRTDGYTF	TGTGCCAGCAGCCCCAGGATGTGGGGTCGGACTGATGGCTACACCTTC
TRBV6-1	NA	once	TRBJ2-4	CASSESGANIQYF	TGTGCCAGCAGTGAATCCGGAGCTAACATTCAGTACTTC
TRBV4-2	NA	NA	TRBJ2-7	CASSQGWLDEQYF	TGTGCCAGCAGCCAAGGATGGCTCGACGAGCAGTACTTC
TRBV7-6	TRBD2	NA	TRBJ2-3	CASSLGHWRGKSTDTQYF	TGTGCCAGCAGCTTAGGTCATTGGCGGGGGAAAAGCACAGATACGCAGTATTTT
TRBV4-1	NA	NA	TRBJ1-1	CASSHTLGRGRPEAFF	TGCGCCAGCAGCCATACACTCGGCAGGGGCCGGCCTGAAGCTTTCTTT
TRBV5-1	TRBD2	NA	TRBJ2-1	CASSLARSGGANEQFF	TGCGCCAGCAGCTTGGCCCGTAGCGGGGGAGCGAATGAGCAGTTCTTC
TRBV9	NA	NA	TRBJ1-6	CASSPLGSSYNSPLHF	TGTGCCAGCAGCCCCTTGGGGAGCTCCTATAATTCACCCCTCCACTTT
TRBV7-9	TRBD1	NA	TRBJ1-3	CASSFGQGIYSSGNTIYF	TGTGCCAGCAGCTTCGGACAGGGAATCTACAGCTCTGGAAACACCATATATTTT
TRBV5-6	NA	NA	TRBJ1-6	CASSFWGLGSPLHF	TGTGCCAGCAGCTTTTGGGGGCTTGGTTCACCCCTCCACTTT
TRBV6-1	TRBD1	NA	TRBJ2-7	CASSITGGEQYF	TGTGCCAGCAGTATTACAGGGGGCGAGCAGTACTTC
TRBV6-5	NA	NA	TRBJ1-1	CASSQKQTANTEAFF	TGTGCCAGCAGTCAAAAACAGACAGCGAACACTGAAGCTTTCTTT
TRBV11-2	TRBD1	NA	TRBJ2-2	CASGSGQGATGELFF	TGTGCCAGCGGATCCGGACAGGGGGCAACCGGGGAGCTGTTTTTT
TRBV4-1	NA	NA	TRBJ2-3	CASSQGLADTQYF	TGCGCCAGCAGCCAAGGGTTAGCAGATACGCAGTATTTT
TRBV27	TRBD2	NA	TRBJ2-7	CASSLWAGGGAIYEQYF	TGTGCCAGCAGTTTATGGGCCGGCGGGGGGGCCATCTACGAGCAGTACTTC
TRBV6-6	TRBD1	NA	TRBJ2-7	CASRTPGQGSYEQYF	TGTGCCAGCAGGACCCCGGGACAGGGGTCCTACGAGCAGTACTTC
TRBV4-1	NA	NA	TRBJ1-2	CASSQDPGGAGNYGYTF	TGCGCCAGCAGCCAAGACCCCGGAGGGGCAGGAAACTATGGCTACACCTTC
TRBV7-9	TRBD1	NA	TRBJ2-7	CASSPAGQGGLGQYF	TGTGCCAGCAGCCCAGCGGGACAGGGAGGTTTAGGGCAGTACTTC
TRBV12-5	TRBD2	NA	TRBJ2-1	CASAFSTYGGISYNEQFF	TGTGCTAGTGCCTTTTCCACTTACGGGGGGATCTCCTACAATGAGCAGTTCTTC
TRBV7-9	TRBD2	NA	TRBJ2-7	CASSLGPAGGYEQYF	TGTGCCAGCAGCTTAGGCCCAGCGGGGGGCTACGAGCAGTACTTC
TRBV6-5	TRBD1	NA	TRBJ1-1	CASSYGTGTEAFF	TGTGCCAGCAGTTACGGGACAGGGACTGAAGCTTTCTTT
TRBV20-1	NA	NA	TRBJ2-3	CSARIRDTQYF	TGCAGTGCTAGAATTCGGGATACGCAGTATTTT
TRBV19	NA	NA	TRBJ1-2	CASIPPGGGDYGYTF	TGTGCCAGTATCCCCCCGGGGGGCGGGGACTATGGCTACACCTTC
TRBV5-1	NA	NA	TRBJ2-7	CASSSLHEQYF	TGCGCCAGCAGCTCCCTCCACGAGCAGTACTTC
TRBV27	NA	NA	TRBJ2-7	CATRGGVYEQYF	TGTGCCACTAGAGGGGGAGTCTACGAGCAGTACTTC
TRBV5-6	NA	NA	TRBJ1-2	CASSSWSTGINYGYTF	TGTGCCAGCAGCTCCTGGAGCACAGGGATCAACTATGGCTACACCTTC
TRBV19	NA	NA	TRBJ2-1	CASSLQVSSYNEQFF	TGTGCCAGTAGTCTACAGGTGAGCTCCTACAATGAGCAGTTCTTC
TRBV10-1	TRBD1	NA	TRBJ1-1	CASAWSGTGCFTEAFF	TGCGCCAGCGCCTGGTCCGGGACAGGTTGCTTCACTGAAGCTTTCTTT
TRBV28	NA	once	TRBJ2-7	CASARTNYEQYF	TGTGCCAGCGCCCGGACAAACTACGAGCAGTACTTC
TRBV2	TRBD1	NA	TRBJ1-2	CASSDDGGQGYYGYTF	TGTGCCAGCAGTGATGATGGGGGACAGGGCTACTATGGCTACACCTTC
TRBV27	NA	few	TRBJ2-3	CASSPRALDTQYF	TGTGCCAGCAGTCCCAGGGCATTAGATACGCAGTATTTT
TRBV29-1	NA	once	TRBJ1-2	CSAGEANYGYTF	TGCAGCGCCGGCGAGGCTAACTATGGCTACACCTTC
TRBV11-2	TRBD1	NA	TRBJ1-2	CASSLVEGAHGYTF	TGTGCCAGCAGCCTGGTGGAGGGGGCACATGGCTACACCTTC
TRBV5-4	NA	NA	TRBJ2-7	CASSLAGSHYEQYF	TGTGCCAGCAGCTTAGCAGGGTCCCACTACGAGCAGTACTTC
TRBV27	NA	NA	TRBJ1-4	CASSYSGTWVEKLFF	TGTGCCAGCAGTTACAGCGGGACTTGGGTTGAAAAACTGTTTTTT
TRBV27	NA	NA	TRBJ1-3	CASSFKVQSSVTSGNTIYF	TGTGCCAGCAGTTTTAAGGTCCAGTCAAGCGTTACCTCTGGAAACACCATATATTTT